This entry concerns a single T cell receptor (beta chain). The sample belongs to a study of blood T cell repertoires in COVID-19. In the study overall: The study drew acute and convalescent COVID-19 samples from the United States, Italy and Spain.

Authors' processing steps: From reference gene primer amplification, estimates of nucleated cell counts were derived. Method: immunoSEQ multiplex PCR; TCRdb's copy keeps in-frame clones and lacks some. V and J calls and clone size are given by that table; D and trimming were obtained from the DNA. This table holds 300,000 to 350,000 clones, roughly 87% found once. All enrollees were about 18 to 90 years old and from roughly 22 US areas. Trimming removed 4 bases at V and 4 bases at J, with 10 bases between. Germline assignment: CDR1 MGHDK and CDR2 SYGVNS. This CDR3 has 13 residues. The sequenced material came from PBMCs or T cells enriched from blood (not recorded which). The gene calls are TRBV25-1 and TRBJ2-5; a weak D match, TRBD1 (5 bases). The receptor was isolated from a woman between 18 and 29 years old who had recovered from COVID-19. CDR3 protein: CASSASGLETQYF. CDR3 nucleotide sequence: TGTGCCAGCAGTGCTTCAGGGTTAGAGACCCAGTACTTC.